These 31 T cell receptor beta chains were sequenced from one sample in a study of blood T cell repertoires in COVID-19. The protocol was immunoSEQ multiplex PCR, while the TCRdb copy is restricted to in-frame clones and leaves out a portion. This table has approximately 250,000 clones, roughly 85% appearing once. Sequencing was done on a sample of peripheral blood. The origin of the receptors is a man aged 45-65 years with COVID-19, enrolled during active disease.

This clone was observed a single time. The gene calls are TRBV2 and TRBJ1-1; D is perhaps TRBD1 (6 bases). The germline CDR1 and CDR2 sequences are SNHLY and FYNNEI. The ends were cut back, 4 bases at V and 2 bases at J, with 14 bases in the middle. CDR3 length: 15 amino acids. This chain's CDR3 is CASSVTGTINTEAFF. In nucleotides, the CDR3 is TGTGCCAGCAGTGTAACCGGGACAATTAACACTGAAGCTTTCTTT.

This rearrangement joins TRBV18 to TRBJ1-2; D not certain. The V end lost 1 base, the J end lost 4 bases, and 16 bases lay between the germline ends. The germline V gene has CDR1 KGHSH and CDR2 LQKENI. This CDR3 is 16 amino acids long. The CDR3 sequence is CASSPQASFEGYGYTF. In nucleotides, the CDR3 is TGTGCCAGCTCACCACAGGCCTCATTCGAGGGCTATGGCTACACCTTC.

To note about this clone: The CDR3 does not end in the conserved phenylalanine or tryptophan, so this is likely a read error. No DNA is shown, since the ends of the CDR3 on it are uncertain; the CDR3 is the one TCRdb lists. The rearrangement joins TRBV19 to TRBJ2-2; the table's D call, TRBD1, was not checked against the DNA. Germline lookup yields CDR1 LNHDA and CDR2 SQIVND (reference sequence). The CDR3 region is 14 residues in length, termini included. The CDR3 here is CASSMVRSQATLLL.

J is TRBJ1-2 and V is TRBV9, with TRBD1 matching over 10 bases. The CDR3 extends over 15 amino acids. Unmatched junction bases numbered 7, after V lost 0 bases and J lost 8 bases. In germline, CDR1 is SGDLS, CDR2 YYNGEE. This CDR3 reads CASSVEDRGSSGYTF. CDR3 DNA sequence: TGTGCCAGCAGCGTAGAGGACAGGGGGAGTTCAGGCTACACCTTC.

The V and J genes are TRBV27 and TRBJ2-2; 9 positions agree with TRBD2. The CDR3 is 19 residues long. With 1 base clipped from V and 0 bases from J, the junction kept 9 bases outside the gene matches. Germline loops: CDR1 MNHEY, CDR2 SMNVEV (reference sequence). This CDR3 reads CASSLCPATSGSNTGELFF. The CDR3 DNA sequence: TGTGCCAGCAGTTTATGCCCCGCTACTAGCGGGTCGAACACCGGGGAGCTGTTTTTT.

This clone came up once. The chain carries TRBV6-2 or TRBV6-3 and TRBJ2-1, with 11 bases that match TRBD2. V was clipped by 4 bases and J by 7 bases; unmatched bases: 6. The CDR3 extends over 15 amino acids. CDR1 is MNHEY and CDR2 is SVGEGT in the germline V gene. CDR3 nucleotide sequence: TGTGCCAGCAGTTCGGTAGCGGGGGGGCTGAATGAGCAGTTCTTC. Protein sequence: CASSSVAGGLNEQFF.

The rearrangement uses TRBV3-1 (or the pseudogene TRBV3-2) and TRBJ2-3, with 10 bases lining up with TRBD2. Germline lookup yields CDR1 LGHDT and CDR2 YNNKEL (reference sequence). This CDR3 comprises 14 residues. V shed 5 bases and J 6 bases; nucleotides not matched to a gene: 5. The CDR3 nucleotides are TGTGCCAGCAGCAAGAGCGGGGGGGATGATACGCAGTATTTT. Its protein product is CASSKSGGDDTQYF.

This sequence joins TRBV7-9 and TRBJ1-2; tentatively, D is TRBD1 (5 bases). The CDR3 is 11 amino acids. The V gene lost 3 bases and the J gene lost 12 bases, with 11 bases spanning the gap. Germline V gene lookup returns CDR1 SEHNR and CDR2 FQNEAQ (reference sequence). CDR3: CASSFTGAHTF. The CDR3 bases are TGTGCCAGCAGCTTTACAGGTGCTCACACCTTC.

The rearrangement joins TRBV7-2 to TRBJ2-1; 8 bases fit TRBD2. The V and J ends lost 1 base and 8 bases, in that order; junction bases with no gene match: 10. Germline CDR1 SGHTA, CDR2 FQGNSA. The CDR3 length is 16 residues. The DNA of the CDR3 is TGTGCCAGCAGCTTAGTTCCGGGACTAGAGATTCATGAGCAGTTCTTC. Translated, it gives CASSLVPGLEIHEQFF.

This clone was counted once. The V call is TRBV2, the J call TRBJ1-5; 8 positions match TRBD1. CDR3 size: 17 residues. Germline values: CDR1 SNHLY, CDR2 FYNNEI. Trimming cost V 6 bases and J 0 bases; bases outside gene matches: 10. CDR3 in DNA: TGTGCCAGCAGGGAGAGGCAGGGGGCATTTAGCAATCAGCCCCAGCATTTT. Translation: CASRERQGAFSNQPQHF. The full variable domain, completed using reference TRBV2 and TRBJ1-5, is EPEVTQTPSHQVTQMGQEVILRCVPISNHLYFYWYRQILGQKVEFLVSFYNNEISEKSEIFDDQFSVERPDGSNFTLKIRSTKLEDSAMYFCASRERQGAFSNQPQHFGDGTRLSIL.

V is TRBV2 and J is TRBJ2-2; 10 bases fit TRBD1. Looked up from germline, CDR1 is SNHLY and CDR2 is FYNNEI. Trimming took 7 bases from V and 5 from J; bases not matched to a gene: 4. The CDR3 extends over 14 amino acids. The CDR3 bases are TGTGCCAGCACCCTGGGACAGGGGACCGGGGAGCTGTTTTTT. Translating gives CASTLGQGTGELFF.

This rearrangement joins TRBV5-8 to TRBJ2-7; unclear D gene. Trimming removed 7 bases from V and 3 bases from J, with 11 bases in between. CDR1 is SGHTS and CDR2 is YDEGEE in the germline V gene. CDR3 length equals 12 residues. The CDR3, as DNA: TGTGCCAGCGAGCAGACTTACTACGAGCAGTACTTC. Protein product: CASEQTYYEQYF.

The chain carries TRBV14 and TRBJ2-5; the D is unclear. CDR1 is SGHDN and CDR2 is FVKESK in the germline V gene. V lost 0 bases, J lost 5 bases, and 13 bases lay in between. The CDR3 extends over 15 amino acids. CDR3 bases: TGTGCCAGCAGCCAAGATCTAAGCTTCGGGGAGACCCAGTACTTC. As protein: CASSQDLSFGETQYF.

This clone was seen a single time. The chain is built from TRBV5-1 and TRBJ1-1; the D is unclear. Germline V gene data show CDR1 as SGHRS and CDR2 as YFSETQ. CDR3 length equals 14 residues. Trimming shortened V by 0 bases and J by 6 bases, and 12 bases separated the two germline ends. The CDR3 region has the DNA TGCGCCAGCAGCTTGGAAACGAGGAGCTCTGAAGCTTTCTTT. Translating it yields CASSLETRSSEAFF.

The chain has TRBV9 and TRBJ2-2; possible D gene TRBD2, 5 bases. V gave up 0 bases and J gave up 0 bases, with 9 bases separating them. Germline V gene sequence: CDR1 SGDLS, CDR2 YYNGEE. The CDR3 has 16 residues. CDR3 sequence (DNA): TGTGCCAGCAGCGTAGGGCTAGCCCCGAACACCGGGGAGCTGTTTTTT. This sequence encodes CASSVGLAPNTGELFF.

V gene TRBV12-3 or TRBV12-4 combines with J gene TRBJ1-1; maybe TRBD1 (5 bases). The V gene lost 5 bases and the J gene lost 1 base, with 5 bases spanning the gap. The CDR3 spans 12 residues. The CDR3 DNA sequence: TGTGCCAGCAGTGACAGGAACACTGAAGCTTTCTTT. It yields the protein CASSDRNTEAFF.

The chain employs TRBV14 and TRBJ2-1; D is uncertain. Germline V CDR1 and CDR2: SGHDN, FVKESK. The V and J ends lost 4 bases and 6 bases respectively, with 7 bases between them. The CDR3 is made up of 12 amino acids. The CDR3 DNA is TGTGCCAGCAGCCGGCAGTCCAATGAGCAGTTCTTC. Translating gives CASSRQSNEQFF.

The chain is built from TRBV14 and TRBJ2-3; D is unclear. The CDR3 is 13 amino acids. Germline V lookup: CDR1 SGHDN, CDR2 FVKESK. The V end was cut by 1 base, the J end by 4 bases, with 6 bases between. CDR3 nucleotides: TGTGCCAGCAGCCAAGGTTTCGCAGATACGCAGTATTTT. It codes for CASSQGFADTQYF.

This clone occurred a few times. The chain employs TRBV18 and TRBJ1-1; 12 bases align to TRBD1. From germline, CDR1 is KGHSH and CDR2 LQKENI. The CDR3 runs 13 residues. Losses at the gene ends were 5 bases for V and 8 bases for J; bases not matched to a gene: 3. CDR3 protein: CASSGDRGREAFF. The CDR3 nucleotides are TGTGCCAGCTCAGGGGACAGGGGGCGAGAAGCTTTCTTT.

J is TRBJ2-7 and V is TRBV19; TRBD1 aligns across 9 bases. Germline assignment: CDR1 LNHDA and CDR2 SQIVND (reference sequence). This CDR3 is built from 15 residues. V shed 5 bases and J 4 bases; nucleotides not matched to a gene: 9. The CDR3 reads CASSPWGTGSYEQYF. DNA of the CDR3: TGTGCCAGTAGTCCCTGGGGGACAGGGTCTTACGAGCAGTACTTC. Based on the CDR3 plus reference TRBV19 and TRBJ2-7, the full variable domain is DGGITQSPKYLFRKEGQNVTLSCEQNLNHDAMYWYRQDPGQGLRLIYYSQIVNDFQKGDIAEGYSVSREKKESFPLTVTSAQKNPTAFYLCASSPWGTGSYEQYFGPGTRLTVT.

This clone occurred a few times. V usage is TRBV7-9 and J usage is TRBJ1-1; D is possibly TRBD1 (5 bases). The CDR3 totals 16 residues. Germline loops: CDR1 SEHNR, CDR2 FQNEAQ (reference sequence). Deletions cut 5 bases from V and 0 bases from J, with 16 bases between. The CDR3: CASSPSNRGLNTEAFF. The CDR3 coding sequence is TGTGCCAGCAGCCCGAGTAATCGGGGGTTGAACACTGAAGCTTTCTTT. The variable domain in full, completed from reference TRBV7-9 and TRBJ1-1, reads DTGVSQNPRHKITKRGQNVTFRCDPISEHNRLYWYRQTLGQGPEFLTYFQNEAQLEKSRLLSDRFSAERPKGSFSTLEIQRTEQGDSAMYLCASSPSNRGLNTEAFFGQGTRLTVV.

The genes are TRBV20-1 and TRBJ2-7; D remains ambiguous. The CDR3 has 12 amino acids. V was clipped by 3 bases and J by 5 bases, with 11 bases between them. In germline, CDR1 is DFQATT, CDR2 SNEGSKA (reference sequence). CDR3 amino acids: CSASKSPHEQYF. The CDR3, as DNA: TGCAGTGCTAGTAAGAGTCCGCACGAGCAGTACTTC.

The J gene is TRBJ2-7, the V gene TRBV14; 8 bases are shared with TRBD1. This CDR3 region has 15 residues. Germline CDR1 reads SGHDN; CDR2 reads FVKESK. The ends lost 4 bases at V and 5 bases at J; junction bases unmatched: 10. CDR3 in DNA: TGTGCCAGCAGCCCCGGGACAGGCCCCTTAGACGAGCAGTACTTC. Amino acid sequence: CASSPGTGPLDEQYF. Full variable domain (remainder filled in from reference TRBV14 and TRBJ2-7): EAGVTQFPSHSVIEKGQTVTLRCDPISGHDNLYWYRRVMGKEIKFLLHFVKESKQDESGMPNNRFLAERTGGTYSTLKVQPAELEDSGVYFCASSPGTGPLDEQYFGPGTRLTVT.

The chain's CDR3 is CASSGERQTTDTQYF. CDR3 in DNA: TGTGCCAGCAGCGGCGAGCGGCAAACCACAGATACGCAGTATTTT. V usage is TRBV9 and J usage is TRBJ2-3, with a tentative D call TRBD2 (5 bases). Trimming left V 3 bases short and J 2 bases short, with 13 bases between. The CDR3 length is 15 residues. Germline CDR1 is SGDLS and CDR2 is YYNGEE.

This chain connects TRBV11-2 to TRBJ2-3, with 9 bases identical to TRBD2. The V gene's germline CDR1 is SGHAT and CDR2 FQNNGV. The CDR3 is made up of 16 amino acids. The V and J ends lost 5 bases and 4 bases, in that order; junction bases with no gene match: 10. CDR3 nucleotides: TGTGCCAGCAGCCAGGTGGGCGGGGGGGTCCCAGATACGCAGTATTTT. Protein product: CASSQVGGGVPDTQYF.

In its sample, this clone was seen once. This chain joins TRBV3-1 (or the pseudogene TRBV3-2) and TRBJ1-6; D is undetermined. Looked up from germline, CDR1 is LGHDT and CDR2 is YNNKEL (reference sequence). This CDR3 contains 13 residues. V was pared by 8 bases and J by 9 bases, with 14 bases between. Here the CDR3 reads CASGGDGSSPLHF. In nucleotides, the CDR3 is TGTGCCAGCGGCGGGGATGGGTCTTCACCCCTCCACTTT.

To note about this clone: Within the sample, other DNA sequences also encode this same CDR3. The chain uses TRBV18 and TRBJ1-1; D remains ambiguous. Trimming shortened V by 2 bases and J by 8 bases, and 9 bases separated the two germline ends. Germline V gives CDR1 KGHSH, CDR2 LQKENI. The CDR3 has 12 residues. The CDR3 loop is CASSPAGPEAFF. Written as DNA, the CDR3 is TGTGCCAGCTCACCAGCAGGTCCAGAAGCTTTCTTT.

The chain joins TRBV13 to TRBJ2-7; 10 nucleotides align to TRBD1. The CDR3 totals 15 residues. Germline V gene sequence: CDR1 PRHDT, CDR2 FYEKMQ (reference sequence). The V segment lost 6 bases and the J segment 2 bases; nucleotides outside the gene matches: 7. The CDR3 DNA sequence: TGTGCCAGCAGTCCTACGGGACAGGGGACCTACGAGCAGTACTTC. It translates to CASSPTGQGTYEQYF.

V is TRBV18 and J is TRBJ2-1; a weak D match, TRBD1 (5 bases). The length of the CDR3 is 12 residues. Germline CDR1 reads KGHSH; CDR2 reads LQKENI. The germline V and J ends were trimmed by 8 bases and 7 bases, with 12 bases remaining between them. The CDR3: CASGAGWNEQFF. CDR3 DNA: TGTGCCAGCGGGGCAGGGTGGAATGAGCAGTTCTTC.

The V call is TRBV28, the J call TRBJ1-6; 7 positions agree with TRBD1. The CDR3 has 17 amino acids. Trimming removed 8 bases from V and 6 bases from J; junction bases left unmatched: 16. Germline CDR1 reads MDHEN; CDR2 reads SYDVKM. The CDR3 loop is CASCLGTALQRNSPLHF. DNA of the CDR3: TGTGCCAGCTGCCTCGGGACAGCCCTTCAGCGTAATTCACCCCTCCACTTT.

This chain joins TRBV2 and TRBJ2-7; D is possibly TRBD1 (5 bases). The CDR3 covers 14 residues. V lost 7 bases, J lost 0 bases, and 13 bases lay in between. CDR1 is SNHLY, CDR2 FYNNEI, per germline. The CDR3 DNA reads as TGTGCCAGCAAATCAGGGTTTAGCTCCTACGAGCAGTACTTC. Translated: CASKSGFSSYEQYF.